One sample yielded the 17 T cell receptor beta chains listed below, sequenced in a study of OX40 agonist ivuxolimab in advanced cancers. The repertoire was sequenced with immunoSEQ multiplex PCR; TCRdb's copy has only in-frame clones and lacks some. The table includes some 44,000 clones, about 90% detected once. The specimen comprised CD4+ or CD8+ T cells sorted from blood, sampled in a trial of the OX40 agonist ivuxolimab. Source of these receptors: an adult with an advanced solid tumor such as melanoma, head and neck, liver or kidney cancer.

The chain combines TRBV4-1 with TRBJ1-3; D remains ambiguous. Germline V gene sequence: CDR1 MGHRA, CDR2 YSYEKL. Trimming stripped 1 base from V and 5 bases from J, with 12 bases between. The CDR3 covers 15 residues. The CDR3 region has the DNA TGCGCCAGCAGCCAAGGCTCGGGGTCAAGAAACACCATATATTTT. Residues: CASSQGSGSRNTIYF.

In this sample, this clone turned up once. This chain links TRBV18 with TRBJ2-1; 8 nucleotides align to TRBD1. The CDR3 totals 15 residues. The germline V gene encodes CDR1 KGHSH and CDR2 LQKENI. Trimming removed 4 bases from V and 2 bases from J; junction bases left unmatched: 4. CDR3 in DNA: TGTGCCAGCTCACTTACAGGGGGTACCTACAATGAGCAGTTCTTC. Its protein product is CASSLTGGTYNEQFF.

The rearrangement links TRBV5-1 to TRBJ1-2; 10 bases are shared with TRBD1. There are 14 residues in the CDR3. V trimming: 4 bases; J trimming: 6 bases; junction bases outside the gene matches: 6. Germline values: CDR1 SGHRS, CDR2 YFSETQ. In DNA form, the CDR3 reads TGCGCCAGCAGCCTAGGGGACAGGGGAAATGGCTACACCTTC. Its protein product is CASSLGDRGNGYTF.

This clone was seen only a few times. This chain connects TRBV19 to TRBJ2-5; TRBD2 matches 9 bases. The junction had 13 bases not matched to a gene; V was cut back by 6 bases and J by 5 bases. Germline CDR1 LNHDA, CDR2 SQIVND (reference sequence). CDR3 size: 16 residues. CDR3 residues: CASRAVPAGGPETQYF. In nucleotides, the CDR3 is TGTGCCAGTAGGGCCGTTCCGGCGGGAGGGCCGGAGACCCAGTACTTC.

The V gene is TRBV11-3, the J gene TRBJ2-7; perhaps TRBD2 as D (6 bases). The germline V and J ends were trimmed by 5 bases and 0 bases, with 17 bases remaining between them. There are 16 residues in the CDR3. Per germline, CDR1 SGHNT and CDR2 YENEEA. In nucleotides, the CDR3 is TGTGCCAGCAGCCACAACGGACTATTGAGCTCCTACGAGCAGTACTTC. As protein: CASSHNGLLSSYEQYF.

This CDR3 is CASTGGPNQPQHF. CDR3 DNA sequence: TGTGCCAGTACCGGGGGACCCAATCAGCCCCAGCATTTT. This sequence joins TRBV19 and TRBJ1-5, with a tentative D call TRBD1 (5 bases). This CDR3 is 13 amino acids long. V lost 7 bases and J 3 bases, leaving 10 bases between the germline ends. Germline lookup yields CDR1 LNHDA and CDR2 SQIVND (reference sequence).

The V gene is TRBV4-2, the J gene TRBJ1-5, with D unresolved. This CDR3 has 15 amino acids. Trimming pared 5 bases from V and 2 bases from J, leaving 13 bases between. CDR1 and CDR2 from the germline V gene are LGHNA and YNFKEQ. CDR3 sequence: CASSYGPLGNQPQHF. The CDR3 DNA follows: TGTGCCAGCAGCTACGGGCCCCTAGGCAATCAGCCCCAGCATTTT.

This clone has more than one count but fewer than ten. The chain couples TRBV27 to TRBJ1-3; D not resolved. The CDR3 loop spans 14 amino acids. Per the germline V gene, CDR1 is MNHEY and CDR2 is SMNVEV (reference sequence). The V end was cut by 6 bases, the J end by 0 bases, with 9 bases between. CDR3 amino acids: CASRGGGSGNTIYF. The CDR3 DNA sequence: TGTGCCAGCAGGGGCGGCGGCTCTGGAAACACCATATATTTT.

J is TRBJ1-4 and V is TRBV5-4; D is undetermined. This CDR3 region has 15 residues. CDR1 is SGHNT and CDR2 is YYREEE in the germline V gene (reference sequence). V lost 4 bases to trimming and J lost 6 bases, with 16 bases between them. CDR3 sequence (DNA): TGTGCCAGCAGCCACGTTCCGGAAGCGGATGAAAAACTGTTTTTT. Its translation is CASSHVPEADEKLFF.

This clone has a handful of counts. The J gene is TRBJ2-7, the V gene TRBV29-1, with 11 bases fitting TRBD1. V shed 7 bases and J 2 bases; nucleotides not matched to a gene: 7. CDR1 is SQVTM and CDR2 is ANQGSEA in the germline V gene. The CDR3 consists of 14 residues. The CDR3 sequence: CSAQGQGAAYEQYF. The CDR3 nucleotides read TGCAGCGCCCAAGGACAGGGGGCTGCCTACGAGCAGTACTTC.

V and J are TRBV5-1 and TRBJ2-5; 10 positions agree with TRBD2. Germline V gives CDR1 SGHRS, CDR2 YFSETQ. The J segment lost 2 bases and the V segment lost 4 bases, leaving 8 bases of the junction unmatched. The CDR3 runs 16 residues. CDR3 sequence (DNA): TGCGCCAGCAGCCTCGGTTTAGCGGGGGGACAAGAGACCCAGTACTTC. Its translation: CASSLGLAGGQETQYF.

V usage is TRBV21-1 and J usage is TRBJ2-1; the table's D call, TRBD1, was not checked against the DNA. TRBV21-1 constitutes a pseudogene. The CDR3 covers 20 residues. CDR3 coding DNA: TGTGCCAGCAGCAAACTTGAACTGCCGACAGGGGACGGCTCCTACAATGAGCAGTTCTTC. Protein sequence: CASSKLELPTGDGSYNEQFF.

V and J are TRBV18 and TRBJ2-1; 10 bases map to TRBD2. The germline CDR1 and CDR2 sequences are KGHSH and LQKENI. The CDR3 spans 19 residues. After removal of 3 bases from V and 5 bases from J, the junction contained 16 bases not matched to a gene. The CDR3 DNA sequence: TGTGCCAGCTCACCCCTGAGTAGCGGGAGGCAGAAACTGAACAATGAGCAGTTCTTC. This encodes CASSPLSSGRQKLNNEQFF.

CDR3 in amino acids: CASSLTNAGGHEQFF. CDR3 in DNA: TGTGCCAGCAGCTTAACGAATGCGGGAGGTCATGAGCAGTTCTTC. This chain uses TRBV7-3 with TRBJ2-1; TRBD2 agrees at 8 bases. CDR1 and CDR2 from the germline V gene are SGHTA and FQGTGA. CDR3 size: 15 residues. The junction had 6 bases not matched to a gene; V was cut back by 0 bases and J by 8 bases.

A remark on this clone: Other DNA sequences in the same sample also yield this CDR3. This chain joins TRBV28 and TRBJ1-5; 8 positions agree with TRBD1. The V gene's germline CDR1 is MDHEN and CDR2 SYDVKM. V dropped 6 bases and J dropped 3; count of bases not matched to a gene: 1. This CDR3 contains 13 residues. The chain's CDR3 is CASRTGANQPQHF. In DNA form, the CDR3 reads TGTGCCAGCAGGACAGGGGCCAATCAGCCCCAGCATTTT.

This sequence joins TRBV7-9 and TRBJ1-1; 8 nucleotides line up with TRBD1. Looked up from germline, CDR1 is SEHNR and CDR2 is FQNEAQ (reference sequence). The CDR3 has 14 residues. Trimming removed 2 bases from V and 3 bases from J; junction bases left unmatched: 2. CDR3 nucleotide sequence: TGTGCCAGCAGCTTAACAGGGGGGGACACTGAAGCTTTCTTT. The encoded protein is CASSLTGGDTEAFF.

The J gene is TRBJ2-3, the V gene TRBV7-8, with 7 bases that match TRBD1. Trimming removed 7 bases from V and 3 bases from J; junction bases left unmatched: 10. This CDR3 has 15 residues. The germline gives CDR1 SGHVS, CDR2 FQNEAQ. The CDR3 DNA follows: TGTGCCAGCATGAGGGGGCAATCCGTGACAGATACGCAGTATTTT. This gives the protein CASMRGQSVTDTQYF.